The 6 T cell receptor beta chains below were found in one sample sequenced in a study of siplizumab effects on memory and regulatory T cells. Clones were read by immunoSEQ multiplex PCR, and TCRdb kept only the in-frame ones, dropping some. This sample has about 91,000 clones, with under 95% found just once. The specimen sequenced was CD8+ T cells sorted from blood. The receptors come from a human donor in good health.

The chain links TRBV6-4 to TRBJ2-2; a possible D gene is TRBD2 (5 bases). The ends were cut back, 0 bases at V and 0 bases at J, with 11 bases in the middle. Germline loops: CDR1 MRHNA, CDR2 SNTAGT. This CDR3 is built from 17 residues. CDR3 nucleotide sequence: TGTGCCAGCAGTGACTCTCTAGGCGGGCCGAACACCGGGGAGCTGTTTTTT. Its protein is CASSDSLGGPNTGELFF.

V usage is TRBV4-1 and J usage is TRBJ2-7; 12 positions agree with TRBD2. The CDR3 contains 15 residues. V shed 2 bases, J shed 3 bases, and the junction held 2 bases outside the gene matches. Germline V lookup: CDR1 MGHRA, CDR2 YSYEKL. The CDR3 sequence: CASSQLTSGGYEQYF. The CDR3 DNA reads as TGCGCCAGCAGCCAACTGACTAGCGGGGGCTACGAGCAGTACTTC.

The chain carries TRBV29-1 and TRBJ2-7, with 11 bases matching TRBD2. The V and J ends lost 5 bases and 7 bases, in that order; junction bases with no gene match: 1. This CDR3 comprises 11 residues. Germline V gene sequence: CDR1 SQVTM, CDR2 ANQGSEA. The CDR3 region is CSVRLAGEQYF. DNA for the CDR3: TGCAGCGTTCGACTAGCGGGAGAGCAGTACTTC.

Note on this clone: This same CDR3 is encoded by further DNA sequences in the sample. This chain joins TRBV4-1 and TRBJ1-3, with TRBD1 as a possible D gene (6 bases). Germline lookup yields CDR1 MGHRA and CDR2 YSYEKL. CDR3 length: 16 amino acids. V dropped 0 bases and J dropped 2 bases, with 11 bases sitting between them. The CDR3: CASSQDPGGPGNTIYF. The DNA for the CDR3 is TGCGCCAGCAGCCAAGATCCCGGGGGGCCTGGAAACACCATATATTTT.

The V and J genes are TRBV10-1 and TRBJ2-5, with D tentatively TRBD1 (5 bases). Per the germline V gene, CDR1 is WNHNN and CDR2 is SYGVQD (reference sequence). Deletions cut 3 bases from V and 5 bases from J, with 13 bases between. This CDR3 contains 14 residues. CDR3 sequence (DNA): TGCGCCAGCAGTGACCTGACAGCGTCGGAGACCCAGTACTTC. Protein product: CASSDLTASETQYF.

The gene calls are TRBV19 and TRBJ1-1; perhaps TRBD1 as D (6 bases). V was trimmed by 7 bases and J by 3 bases, leaving 18 bases between them. This CDR3 region has 15 residues. The germline V gene has CDR1 LNHDA and CDR2 SQIVND (reference sequence). CDR3 DNA sequence: TGTGCCAGTACCATTGGGGGCGCGGGGTACACTGAAGCTTTCTTT. Protein: CASTIGGAGYTEAFF.